The 31 T cell receptor beta chains listed next were all sequenced from one sample in a study of blood T cell repertoires in COVID-19. This table comes from immunoSEQ multiplex PCR, and its TCRdb copy is limited to in-frame clones, with some not included. The sample includes 95,000 to 130,000 clones, approximately 84% seen only once; the top ten take less than 9%. Material: peripheral blood. These receptors originate from a man between 65 and 85 years old with active or convalescent COVID-19.

The V gene is TRBV4-1, the J gene TRBJ1-2; perhaps TRBD1 as D (6 bases). Trimming took 2 bases from V and 4 from J, leaving 11 bases between them. Germline V gene lookup returns CDR1 MGHRA and CDR2 YSYEKL. This CDR3 spans 14 amino acids. CDR3: CASSQTGLLYGYTF. CDR3 coding DNA: TGCGCCAGCAGCCAAACAGGGCTGCTCTATGGCTACACCTTC.

V usage is TRBV5-8 and J usage is TRBJ1-6; D remains unclear. V dropped 4 bases and J dropped 0 bases, with 8 bases sitting between them. Germline-derived CDR1 and CDR2 are SGHTS and YDEGEE. The CDR3 length is 15 residues. CDR3 sequence (DNA): TGTGCCAGCAGCCCCTACAGCTCCTATAATTCACCCCTCCACTTT. Translating it yields CASSPYSSYNSPLHF.

The J gene is TRBJ1-1, the V gene TRBV5-6; a weak D match, TRBD1 (5 bases). V was cut by 4 bases and J by 0 bases, with 13 bases left in between. This CDR3 spans 15 amino acids. Germline-derived CDR1 and CDR2 are SGHDT and YYEEEE. CDR3 amino acids: CASSTRQNMNTEAFF. CDR3 in DNA: TGTGCCAGCAGCACCCGACAGAACATGAACACTGAAGCTTTCTTT.

The rearrangement uses TRBV24-1 and TRBJ1-3, with a possible D match to TRBD1 (5 bases). V dropped 6 bases and J dropped 0 bases, with 17 bases sitting between them. Germline assignment: CDR1 KGHDR and CDR2 SFDVKD. The CDR3 has 17 amino acids. CDR3 sequence: CATSPTRRGSSGNTIYF. The CDR3, as DNA: TGTGCCACCAGTCCAACACGGAGGGGATCCTCTGGAAACACCATATATTTT.

The J gene is TRBJ1-2, the V gene TRBV20-1, with D possibly being TRBD1 (5 bases). The V end was cut by 6 bases, the J end by 11 bases, with 16 bases between. CDR3 length equals 11 residues. Germline values: CDR1 DFQATT, CDR2 SNEGSKA (reference sequence). The CDR3 DNA reads TGCAGTGCCAACCCCCAGGGTAGATACACCTTC. It specifies CSANPQGRYTF.

The chain is built from TRBV30 and TRBJ2-1; D may be TRBD2 (5 bases). Per germline, CDR1 GTSNPN and CDR2 SVGIG (reference sequence). Trimming stripped 3 bases from V and 9 bases from J, with 9 bases between. CDR3 size: 11 residues. CDR3 amino acids: CAWSRGGEQFF. The DNA of the CDR3 is TGTGCCTGGAGCCGGGGTGGTGAGCAGTTCTTC.

This rearrangement joins TRBV19 to TRBJ1-5; maybe TRBD1 (6 bases). V dropped 4 bases and J dropped 3 bases, with 10 bases sitting between them. CDR1 is LNHDA and CDR2 is SQIVND in the germline V gene (reference sequence). The CDR3 covers 14 residues. CDR3 in DNA: TGTGCCAGTAGTAGCGGACAGACCAATCAGCCCCAGCATTTT. Translation gives CASSSGQTNQPQHF.

The chain joins TRBV10-3 to TRBJ2-2, with 8 bases identical to TRBD2. The length of the CDR3 is 15 residues. Germline loops: CDR1 ENHRY, CDR2 SYGVKD. V lost 8 bases, J lost 6 bases, and 11 bases stayed unmatched. CDR3 protein: CAIGERTSQSGELFF. The CDR3 nucleotides are TGTGCCATCGGAGAAAGGACTAGCCAATCCGGGGAGCTGTTTTTT.

The J gene is TRBJ1-5, the V gene TRBV21-1; the table's D call, TRBD1, has no DNA check behind it. TRBV21-1 is labeled a pseudogene. This CDR3 is built from 15 residues. CDR3 loop: CASSVVTGPDQPQHF. CDR3 DNA: TGTGCCAGCAGCGTTGTCACAGGGCCAGATCAGCCCCAGCATTTT.

This clone has only a few counts. This chain links TRBV3-1 (or the pseudogene TRBV3-2) with TRBJ2-1; 7 bases map to TRBD2. The J segment lost 6 bases and the V segment lost 3 bases, leaving 11 bases of the junction unmatched. Germline V gene sequence: CDR1 LGHDT, CDR2 YNNKEL (reference sequence). The CDR3 has 16 amino acids. The CDR3 nucleotides read TGTGCCAGCAGCCAGACCCGGACTAGTTCGGTCAATGAGCAGTTCTTC. Translated: CASSQTRTSSVNEQFF.

The CDR3 loop reads CASSVDRDTEAFF. CDR3 nucleotides: TGTGCCAGCAGCGTGGACAGAGACACTGAAGCTTTCTTT. The V call is TRBV9, the J call TRBJ1-1, with D maybe TRBD1 (6 bases). The CDR3 spans 13 residues. Per the germline V gene, CDR1 is SGDLS and CDR2 is YYNGEE. With 2 bases removed from V and 3 bases from J, the gap between germline ends came to 8 bases.

The rearrangement uses TRBV30 and TRBJ2-7, with 8 bases identical to TRBD2. Trimming removed 5 bases from V and 0 bases from J; junction bases left unmatched: 9. CDR3 length: 15 residues. Per the germline V gene, CDR1 is GTSNPN and CDR2 is SVGIG (reference sequence). The CDR3 region is CAWHRGGLLSYEQYF. The DNA of the CDR3 is TGTGCCTGGCACCGGGGGGGCCTACTCTCCTACGAGCAGTACTTC.

This chain links TRBV19 with TRBJ2-1, with D possibly being TRBD2 (5 bases). Looked up from germline, CDR1 is LNHDA and CDR2 is SQIVND (reference sequence). The CDR3 contains 12 residues. The V end lost 6 bases, the J end lost 8 bases, and 11 bases lay between the germline ends. Written as DNA, the CDR3 is TGTGCCAGTAGGCGGGTCGGGGATGAGCAGTTCTTC. Translation: CASRRVGDEQFF.

The rearrangement links TRBV19 to TRBJ2-7; tentatively, D is TRBD1 (6 bases). The germline gives CDR1 LNHDA, CDR2 SQIVND (reference sequence). The CDR3 is 15 amino acids. Trimming shortened V by 3 bases and J by 3 bases, and 15 bases separated the two germline ends. CDR3: CASSITGQGFYEQYF. CDR3 DNA sequence: TGTGCCAGTAGTATTACAGGGCAGGGTTTCTACGAGCAGTACTTC.

This chain uses TRBV28 with TRBJ1-2; TRBD1 agrees at 8 bases. The CDR3 has 17 amino acids. In germline, CDR1 is MDHEN, CDR2 SYDVKM. Trimming removed 7 bases from V and 6 bases from J; junction bases left unmatched: 19. The CDR3 nucleotides read TGTGCCAGCACCCAGGTCTCCGGACAGGGTACTCTCAATGGCTACACCTTC. This gives the protein CASTQVSGQGTLNGYTF.

The chain joins TRBV19 to TRBJ1-1, with 7 positions matching TRBD1. This CDR3 has 16 residues. Germline V lookup: CDR1 LNHDA, CDR2 SQIVND (reference sequence). Losses at the gene ends were 5 bases for V and 0 bases for J; bases not matched to a gene: 9. In nucleotides, the CDR3 is TGTGCCAGTAGTGAAGGGGGCCCTCTTCTGAACACTGAAGCTTTCTTT. As protein: CASSEGGPLLNTEAFF.

This chain joins TRBV11-3 and TRBJ2-7; D unresolved. In germline, CDR1 is SGHNT, CDR2 YENEEA. V shed 5 bases and J shed 4 bases, with 9 bases lying between them. This CDR3 has 12 residues. The CDR3 DNA sequence: TGTGCCAGCAGCCCCTACCCTTACGAGCAGTACTTC. It is translated as CASSPYPYEQYF.

V is TRBV19 and J is TRBJ1-4; 9 bases line up with TRBD1. The ends lost 5 bases at V and 8 bases at J; junction bases unmatched: 6. CDR1 is LNHDA and CDR2 is SQIVND in the germline V gene (reference sequence). CDR3 size: 14 residues. CDR3 loop: CASSYRGPGEKLFF. CDR3 nucleotides: TGTGCCAGTAGTTACAGGGGGCCCGGGGAAAAACTGTTTTTT.

The chain joins TRBV18 to TRBJ2-7, with D tentatively TRBD1 (5 bases). V was cut by 0 bases and J by 5 bases, with 14 bases left in between. The CDR3 extends over 15 amino acids. From germline, CDR1 is KGHSH and CDR2 LQKENI. CDR3 loop: CASSPPSLQGNEQYF. The CDR3 DNA sequence: TGTGCCAGCTCACCACCTTCACTGCAGGGAAACGAGCAGTACTTC.

The V and J genes are TRBV2 and TRBJ2-7, with 11 bases identical to TRBD2. The CDR3 covers 15 residues. Germline V gene data show CDR1 as SNHLY and CDR2 as FYNNEI. J lost 2 bases, V lost 3 bases, and 3 bases had no gene match. CDR3 amino acids: CASSDSSGGPYEQYF. CDR3 bases: TGTGCCAGCAGTGATTCTAGCGGGGGGCCCTACGAGCAGTACTTC.

This rearrangement joins TRBV4-2 to TRBJ1-6, with D possibly being TRBD1 (5 bases). The ends were cut back, 0 bases at V and 8 bases at J, with 17 bases in the middle. CDR1 and CDR2 from the germline V gene are LGHNA and YNFKEQ. The CDR3 has 17 amino acids. The CDR3 loop reads CASSQEWGFRAHSPLHF. DNA of the CDR3: TGTGCCAGCAGCCAAGAGTGGGGTTTCAGGGCTCATTCACCCCTCCACTTT.

This clone was found once. The CDR3 here is CASSPSPGQGGNTIYF. The CDR3 nucleotides read TGTGCCAGCTCACCATCCCCCGGACAGGGGGGAAACACCATATATTTT. This rearrangement joins TRBV18 to TRBJ1-3; 9 nucleotides line up with TRBD1. Germline values: CDR1 KGHSH, CDR2 LQKENI. The CDR3 has 16 residues. Trimming removed 2 bases from V and 4 bases from J; junction bases left unmatched: 6.

This rearrangement joins TRBV29-1 to TRBJ2-1; unclear D gene. Germline assignment: CDR1 SQVTM and CDR2 ANQGSEA. The CDR3 is 11 amino acids. The V gene lost 8 bases and the J gene lost 0 bases, with 5 bases spanning the gap. Here the CDR3 DNA reads TGCAGCCTGAGCTCCTACAATGAGCAGTTCTTC. This sequence encodes CSLSSYNEQFF.

The chain is built from TRBV12-5 and TRBJ1-1, with TRBD1 identical over 7 bases. The CDR3 length is 15 residues. The germline CDR1 and CDR2 sequences are LGHNT and FRNRAP. V was pared by 4 bases and J by 5 bases, with 10 bases of the junction left unmatched. CDR3 protein: CASGSDRQGRTEAFF. The CDR3 region has the DNA TGTGCTAGTGGTTCCGACCGACAGGGAAGGACTGAAGCTTTCTTT.

The chain is built from TRBV11-2 and TRBJ1-2, with 8 bases lining up with TRBD1. The germline V gene has CDR1 SGHAT and CDR2 FQNNGV. The CDR3 contains 13 residues. Trimming cost V 6 bases and J 2 bases; bases outside gene matches: 2. The DNA for the CDR3 is TGTGCCAGCAGACGGACAGGGAACTATGGCTACACCTTC. This sequence encodes CASRRTGNYGYTF.

This chain joins TRBV6-5 and TRBJ1-1; 7 nucleotides match TRBD1. CDR1 and CDR2 from the germline V gene are MNHEY and SVGAGI. V lost 6 bases to trimming and J lost 6 bases; unmatched junction nucleotides: 7. This CDR3 region has 13 residues. The CDR3 coding sequence is TGTGCCAGCAGACAGGGGACTGGGGCTGAAGCTTTCTTT. It translates to CASRQGTGAEAFF.

The rearrangement links TRBV18 to TRBJ2-1, with 11 bases identical to TRBD1. The CDR3 extends over 15 amino acids. Germline V lookup: CDR1 KGHSH, CDR2 LQKENI. V lost 5 bases, J lost 6 bases, and 6 bases stayed unmatched. The CDR3 bases are TGTGCCAGCTCAGAGGACAGGGGGCGCGGCAATGAGCAGTTCTTC. Translated: CASSEDRGRGNEQFF.

The gene calls are TRBV12-3 or TRBV12-4 and TRBJ2-3; 7 bases fit TRBD2. Losses at the gene ends were 5 bases for V and 5 bases for J; bases not matched to a gene: 4. CDR3 length: 13 residues. The CDR3 protein is CASSRREKDTQYF. The DNA for the CDR3 is TGTGCCAGCAGTCGGCGGGAGAAAGATACGCAGTATTTT.

A few counts support this clone. The gene calls are TRBV7-3 and TRBJ1-1, with a tentative D call TRBD1 (5 bases). CDR3 length: 15 residues. V lost 2 bases to trimming and J lost 0 bases, with 10 bases between them. In germline, CDR1 is SGHTA, CDR2 FQGTGA. DNA of the CDR3: TGTGCCAGCAGCTTATACGGGGGGGTGAACACTGAAGCTTTCTTT. It yields the protein CASSLYGGVNTEAFF.

The CDR3 loop reads CAWRGTGAYTF. CDR3 bases: TGTGCCTGGAGGGGAACAGGGGCCTACACCTTC. The V call is TRBV30, the J call TRBJ1-2; TRBD1 agrees at 7 bases. CDR1 is GTSNPN and CDR2 is SVGIG in the germline V gene (reference sequence). Trimming removed 3 bases from V and 10 bases from J; junction bases left unmatched: 5. The CDR3 covers 11 residues. Full variable domain (missing parts from reference TRBV30 and TRBJ1-2): SQTIHQWPATLVQPVGSPLSLECTVEGTSNPNLYWYRQAAGRGLQLLFYSVGIGQISSEVPQNLSASRPQDRQFILSSKKLLLSDSGFYLCAWRGTGAYTFGSGTRLTVV.

The chain has TRBV6-1 and TRBJ1-2, with D hard to call. Germline values: CDR1 MNHNS, CDR2 SASEGT. Between the trimmed V and J ends, which lost 1 base and 8 bases, there was a span of 14 bases. The CDR3 covers 14 residues. The CDR3 reads CASSEDPPFEGYTF. In DNA form, the CDR3 reads TGTGCCAGCAGTGAAGATCCACCTTTTGAGGGCTACACCTTC.